This T cell receptor (beta chain) is drawn from a study of cytomegalovirus exposure and HLA in healthy donors. Study-level points and caveats: A few of the chains that were CMV-associated were confirmed in vitro to be specific for CMV antigens. Later on, an analysis showed TCR association rates differing by HLA locus, with DRB1 the most and HLA-C the fewest. A later analysis linked a missense DCLRE1C variant to TCR beta V- and J-gene trimming. The authors considered a cluster of highly shared sequence variants likely to be a sequencing artifact.

The PCR used 60 Vbeta and 13 Jbeta primers. The protocol was immunoSEQ multiplex PCR, while the TCRdb copy is restricted to in-frame clones and leaves out a portion. In the table there are 100,000 or so clones, around 80% of which are singletons. This clone was found a few times. No antigen is known for it. The V and J ends lost 0 bases and 3 bases respectively, with 11 bases between them. Germline V gene data show CDR1 as SGHNT and CDR2 as YYREEE (reference sequence). The CDR3 has 15 amino acids. The rearrangement joins TRBV5-4 to TRBJ2-3, with D perhaps matching TRBD1 (6 bases). This sequence originates from a man aged 40-49 years in good health and CMV-seronegative. The sequencing input was PBMCs. The CDR3 DNA sequence: TGTGCCAGCAGCTTGGGGGGGCTCGGGACAGATACGCAGTATTTT. Amino acids: CASSLGGLGTDTQYF.